The 32 T cell receptor beta chains reported below all come from one sample, sequenced in a study of blood T cells in healthy people across ages. A second PCR, run for about 7 to 12 cycles, used a sample-barcoded 5' primer plus a J-beta primer mix. One entry per CDR3 protein results from TCRdb running MiXCR on the 5' RACE reads. In the table there are 1.5 million to 2 million distinct CDR3 sequences, about 49% of which are singletons. Source material: blood. The source is a middle-aged woman in good health.

V and J are TRBV24-1 and TRBJ2-1; 12 bases line up with TRBD1. CDR3 length: 16 residues. With V trimmed by 4 bases and J by 7 bases, 7 bases remained unmatched. From germline, CDR1 is KGHDR and CDR2 SFDVKD. CDR3 residues: CATSDGGQGAGNEQFF. CDR3 DNA sequence: TGTGCCACCAGTGACGGGGGACAGGGGGCGGGAAATGAGCAGTTCTTC.

Notes on this clonotype: At one of its ends the junction is not consistent with the germline gene, which may arise from a read error. The CDR3 DNA sequence: TGTGCCGGCAGCCCCGGGACAGCGGTGCTAGAGACCCAGTACTTC. This sequence encodes CAGSPGTAVLETQYF. The chain couples TRBV6-2 or TRBV6-3 to TRBJ2-5; TRBD1 matches at 7 bases. Germline V gene data show CDR1 as MNHEY and CDR2 as SVGEGT. CDR3 length: 15 residues.

This clonotype was seen more than once but under ten times. The rearrangement joins TRBV12-3 or TRBV12-4 to TRBJ1-5, with D hard to call. The CDR3 is made up of 12 amino acids. Deletions cut 6 bases from V and 8 bases from J, with 11 bases between. CDR3 protein: CASRDSLKPQHF. CDR3 coding DNA: TGTGCCAGCAGAGACTCCCTGAAGCCCCAGCATTTT.

V gene TRBV7-6 combines with J gene TRBJ2-3; D possibly uses TRBD1 or TRBD2 (5 bases each). Germline lookup yields CDR1 SGHVS and CDR2 FNYEAQ. This CDR3 is 14 amino acids long. V lost 3 bases to trimming and J lost 6 bases, with 13 bases between them. CDR3 coding DNA: TGTGCCAGCAGCTTCGCGGTTGAGGGGGATACGCAGTATTTT. Encoded protein: CASSFAVEGDTQYF.

The chain employs TRBV20-1 and TRBJ1-6, with 7 bases aligning to TRBD1. This CDR3 region has 13 residues. CDR1 and CDR2 (germline): DFQATT, SNEGSKA (reference sequence). J lost 9 bases, V lost 6 bases, and 8 bases had no gene match. In DNA, the CDR3 is TGCAGTGCCAACAGGGGTATAGCTTCACCCCTCCACTTT. Amino acid sequence: CSANRGIASPLHF.

The chain links TRBV6-2 or TRBV6-3 to TRBJ1-5; 10 bases map to TRBD1. This CDR3 is 17 amino acids long. Germline trimming cut 0 bases from V and 5 bases from J; bases unmatched to any gene: 7. Germline V lookup: CDR1 MNHEY, CDR2 SVGEGT. The CDR3 bases are TGTGCCAGCAGTTACTCGCGGGACAGGGGACGGCATCAGCCCCAGCATTTT. It is translated as CASSYSRDRGRHQPQHF.

This clonotype occurred once. The chain couples TRBV6-2 or TRBV6-3 to TRBJ2-1, with 11 bases aligning to TRBD2. V lost 2 bases and J lost 11; bases outside the gene matches: 5. The CDR3 extends over 14 amino acids. Looked up from germline, CDR1 is MNHEY and CDR2 is SVGEGT. This CDR3 reads CASSYGLAGGQQFF. CDR3 DNA sequence: TGTGCCAGCAGTTACGGGCTAGCGGGGGGCCAGCAGTTCTTC.

The CDR3 here is CASSLRRGVNQETQYF. For the CDR3, the DNA is TGTGCCAGCAGCTTAAGGCGGGGGGTTAACCAAGAGACCCAGTACTTC. The chain employs TRBV7-9 and TRBJ2-5; TRBD2 agrees at 8 bases. The CDR3 sequence is 16 residues long. Germline loops: CDR1 SEHNR, CDR2 FQNEAQ (reference sequence). J gave up 0 bases and V 2 bases, and 5 bases lay outside the gene matches.

This clonotype was counted ten times or more. In DNA form, the CDR3 reads TGCGCCAGCAGCCCCCGGACAGGGGGCCTCCAAGAGACCCAGTACTTC. This encodes CASSPRTGGLQETQYF. The chain links TRBV5-1 to TRBJ2-5, with 11 bases that match TRBD1. CDR1 is SGHRS and CDR2 is YFSETQ in the germline V gene. With V trimmed by 4 bases and J by 1 base, 6 bases remained unmatched. The CDR3 is 16 amino acids.

This clonotype was seen many times. The chain has TRBV7-2 and TRBJ2-3; 14 nucleotides line up with TRBD2. The CDR3 runs 16 residues. After removal of 5 bases from V and 3 bases from J, the junction contained 4 bases not matched to a gene. Per the germline V gene, CDR1 is SGHTA and CDR2 is FQGNSA. The DNA for the CDR3 is TGTGCCAGCAGCCCGACTAGCGGGGGGGGAACAGATACGCAGTATTTT. It codes for CASSPTSGGGTDTQYF.

The rearrangement uses TRBV11-3 and TRBJ2-1, with D unresolved. Germline V lookup: CDR1 SGHNT, CDR2 YENEEA. The CDR3 extends over 15 amino acids. V lost 5 bases to trimming and J lost 2 bases, with 13 bases between them. The CDR3 here is CASSQESHAYNEQFF. The CDR3 DNA is TGTGCCAGCAGCCAAGAGTCACACGCCTACAATGAGCAGTTCTTC.

This clonotype was seen more than once but under ten times. The gene calls are TRBV20-1 and TRBJ1-6; D call uncertain. Germline V CDR1 and CDR2: DFQATT, SNEGSKA (reference sequence). Trimming pared 1 base from V and 2 bases from J, leaving 9 bases between. This CDR3 region has 15 residues. CDR3 sequence reads: CSARVRAAYNSPLHF. The DNA of the CDR3 is TGCAGTGCTAGAGTGCGCGCGGCCTATAATTCACCCCTCCACTTT.

This chain links TRBV20-1 with TRBJ1-2, with D possibly being TRBD1 (5 bases). Trimming stripped 4 bases from V and 2 bases from J, with 17 bases between. Germline-derived CDR1 and CDR2 are DFQATT and SNEGSKA (reference sequence). CDR3 size: 15 residues. CDR3 in DNA: TGCAGTGCTACCCAGGGCAGGGATATGAACTATGGCTACACCTTC. Amino acids: CSATQGRDMNYGYTF.

This chain connects TRBV7-9 to TRBJ2-7; weak D call: TRBD2 (5 bases). In germline, CDR1 is SEHNR, CDR2 FQNEAQ (reference sequence). Deletions cut 0 bases from V and 6 bases from J, with 12 bases between. The CDR3 is 14 residues long. The CDR3 protein is CASSLAGGWGEQYF. Written as DNA, the CDR3 is TGTGCCAGCAGCTTAGCCGGAGGATGGGGCGAGCAGTACTTC.

This clonotype appeared a few times. V usage is TRBV15 and J usage is TRBJ2-7, with D possibly TRBD1 on 6 matching bases. Germline values: CDR1 LNHNV, CDR2 YYDKDF (reference sequence). Trimming cost V 7 bases and J 5 bases, with 15 bases left between them. The CDR3 is 13 residues long. The CDR3 protein is CATTAFSGDEQYF. DNA of the CDR3: TGTGCCACCACTGCGTTCTCAGGGGACGAGCAGTACTTC.

The J gene is TRBJ1-1, the V gene TRBV29-1, with D possibly being TRBD1 (5 bases). The CDR3 totals 13 residues. The germline V gene encodes CDR1 SQVTM and CDR2 ANQGSEA. The chain's CDR3 is CSAVGGVGTEAFF. The CDR3 region has the DNA TGCAGTGCCGTGGGGGGGGTTGGCACTGAAGCTTTCTTT. Combining the CDR3 with reference TRBV29-1 and TRBJ1-1 gives the whole variable domain SAVISQKPSRDICQRGTSLTIQCQVDSQVTMMFWYRQQPGQSLTLIATANQGSEATYESGFVIDKFPISRPNLTFSTLTVSNMSPEDSSIYLCSAVGGVGTEAFFGQGTRLTVV.

The chain combines TRBV6-2 or TRBV6-3 with TRBJ1-2; D is possibly TRBD1 (6 bases). Trimming took 5 bases from V and 4 from J, leaving 17 bases between them. This CDR3 has 15 amino acids. The germline V gene encodes CDR1 MNHEY and CDR2 SVGEGT. CDR3 amino acids: CASSTGDIVFYGYTF. The CDR3 coding sequence is TGTGCCAGCAGTACCGGGGACATAGTCTTCTATGGCTACACCTTC.

A remark on this clonotype: A single base separates this from a much larger clone, so it may be a read error. The V gene is TRBV6-1, the J gene TRBJ1-5, with unresolved D. CDR3 size: 16 residues. CDR1 is MNHNS and CDR2 is SASEGT in the germline V gene. The DNA for the CDR3 is TGTGCCAGCAGTGAAGGATCCGGGAATAGCAATCGGCCCCAGCATTTT. Residues: CASSEGSGNSNRPQHF.

V and J are TRBV20-1 and TRBJ1-4; D gene ambiguous. V was cut by 6 bases and J by 5 bases, with 10 bases left in between. This CDR3 comprises 12 residues. Germline assignment: CDR1 DFQATT and CDR2 SNEGSKA (reference sequence). The CDR3 sequence is CSANPSNEKLFF. In DNA, the CDR3 is TGCAGTGCCAACCCGTCAAATGAAAAACTGTTTTTT.

V is TRBV9 and J is TRBJ2-1; D unclear. The CDR3 has 15 amino acids. V lost 7 bases, J lost 0 bases, and 14 bases lay in between. Germline assignment: CDR1 SGDLS and CDR2 YYNGEE. The CDR3 DNA follows: TGTGCCAGCGGCTCATCCCAGAACTCCTACAATGAGCAGTTCTTC. It specifies CASGSSQNSYNEQFF.

V usage is TRBV11-2 and J usage is TRBJ1-2; perhaps TRBD1 as D (5 bases). The CDR3 extends over 14 amino acids. V was trimmed by 3 bases and J by 8 bases, leaving 16 bases between them. Germline V gives CDR1 SGHAT, CDR2 FQNNGV. CDR3 protein: CASSLLQGNCGYTF. CDR3 coding DNA: TGTGCCAGCAGCTTGCTCCAGGGCAATTGCGGCTACACCTTC.

This clonotype is a singleton in its sample. V is TRBV7-2 and J is TRBJ2-3; perhaps TRBD1 as D (5 bases). Trimming left V 1 base short and J 2 bases short, with 10 bases between. This CDR3 has 15 amino acids. Germline V lookup: CDR1 SGHTA, CDR2 FQGNSA. The CDR3 DNA reads as TGTGCCAGCAGCTTAGAGGGGATCGACACAGATACGCAGTATTTT. Amino acids: CASSLEGIDTDTQYF.

The chain recombines TRBV11-2 with TRBJ1-4, with a tentative D call TRBD1 (6 bases). Per germline, CDR1 SGHAT and CDR2 FQNNGV. Trimming removed 1 base from V and 2 bases from J, with 17 bases in between. The CDR3 has 18 residues. In DNA form, the CDR3 reads TGTGCCAGCAGCTTAGCAGGGGCAGGGCGTACGACTAATGAAAAACTGTTTTTT. As protein: CASSLAGAGRTTNEKLFF.

This clonotype occurred a few times. V and J are TRBV27 and TRBJ1-1; a weak D match, TRBD1 (6 bases). V was trimmed by 3 bases and J by 10 bases, leaving 15 bases between them. The CDR3 totals 13 residues. Germline values: CDR1 MNHEY, CDR2 SMNVEV (reference sequence). The CDR3 DNA follows: TGTGCCAGCAGTTTTCGGGGGCCCGGGAGAGCTTTCTTT. It specifies CASSFRGPGRAFF.

The rearrangement uses TRBV6-6 and TRBJ1-1; 7 bases agree with TRBD1. CDR1 is MNHNY, CDR2 SVGAGI, per germline (reference sequence). CDR3 length: 16 amino acids. The V and J ends lost 5 bases and 5 bases, in that order; junction bases with no gene match: 14. The CDR3 reads CASSKNRGGLRTEAFF. The CDR3 region has the DNA TGTGCCAGCAGTAAGAACAGGGGTGGGTTAAGGACTGAAGCTTTCTTT.

This clonotype has more than one count but fewer than ten. CDR3 protein: CASSKIPGGSYNEQFF. The DNA for the CDR3 is TGTGCCAGCAGCAAGATTCCGGGGGGCTCCTACAATGAGCAGTTCTTC. The rearrangement uses TRBV28 and TRBJ2-1; TRBD2 matches at 7 bases. V lost 6 bases to trimming and J lost 0 bases; unmatched junction nucleotides: 8. This CDR3 has 16 residues. Germline V gene sequence: CDR1 MDHEN, CDR2 SYDVKM.

This clonotype was seen at least ten times. The genes are TRBV7-9 and TRBJ1-2; a possible D gene is TRBD1 (5 bases). CDR3 size: 12 residues. Germline V gene data show CDR1 as SEHNR and CDR2 as FQNEAQ (reference sequence). Trimming left V 6 bases short and J 5 bases short, with 10 bases between. CDR3 sequence: CASSLDRYGYTF. The CDR3 coding sequence is TGTGCCAGCAGTCTAGACAGATATGGCTACACCTTC.

This clonotype has a handful of counts. The rearrangement joins TRBV20-1 to TRBJ2-7, with D possibly matching TRBD1 (5 bases). Germline V gene lookup returns CDR1 DFQATT and CDR2 SNEGSKA (reference sequence). The CDR3 consists of 12 residues. With 5 bases removed from V and 1 base from J, the gap between germline ends came to 9 bases. This CDR3 reads CSALRGSYEQYF. The CDR3 DNA follows: TGCAGTGCTCTAAGGGGTTCCTACGAGCAGTACTTC.

The CDR3 spells CASSVASWGYQETQYF. DNA of the CDR3: TGTGCCAGCAGCGTAGCTAGCTGGGGGTACCAAGAGACCCAGTACTTC. The chain couples TRBV9 to TRBJ2-5; D could derive from TRBD1 or TRBD2 (5 bases each). The V end was cut by 0 bases, the J end by 0 bases, with 12 bases between. Germline CDR1 reads SGDLS; CDR2 reads YYNGEE. This CDR3 has 16 residues.

CDR3 nucleotide sequence: TGCGCCAGCAGCCAAGAGCTAGCGGGGGGCTCCAGGACCCAGTTCTTC. Translation gives CASSQELAGGSRTQFF. This chain connects TRBV4-1 to TRBJ2-1, with 11 nucleotides matching TRBD2. The CDR3 is made up of 16 amino acids. V lost 0 bases, J lost 13 bases, and 11 bases stayed unmatched. Germline CDR1 and CDR2: MGHRA and YSYEKL.

This sequence joins TRBV5-1 and TRBJ2-1; a weak D match, TRBD1 (6 bases). V was pared by 4 bases and J by 2 bases, with 10 bases between. Germline CDR1 and CDR2: SGHRS and YFSETQ. The CDR3 covers 14 residues. The CDR3 DNA reads TGCGCCAGCAGCGGGGGCAACCCCTACAATGAGCAGTTCTTC. Translating gives CASSGGNPYNEQFF. Full variable domain (rest looked up from reference TRBV5-1 and TRBJ2-1): KAGVTQTPRYLIKTRGQQVTLSCSPISGHRSVSWYQQTPGQGLQFLFEYFSETQRNKGNFPGRFSGRQFSNSRSEMNVSTLELGDSALYLCASSGGNPYNEQFFGPGTRLTVL.

This clonotype was seen a handful of times. The V gene is TRBV20-1, the J gene TRBJ1-2; D possibly corresponds to TRBD1 (5 bases). This CDR3 spans 14 amino acids. Germline V lookup: CDR1 DFQATT, CDR2 SNEGSKA (reference sequence). Between the trimmed V and J ends, which lost 3 bases and 8 bases, there was a span of 19 bases. The CDR3 loop reads CSARVPGKARGYTF. CDR3 coding DNA: TGCAGTGCTAGGGTACCAGGGAAGGCTCGGGGCTACACCTTC.